The rows below give T cell receptor beta chains drawn from one sample of a study of blood T cells in healthy people across ages. TCRdb called the 5' RACE reads again in MiXCR, with one record for every CDR3 protein. The table shows over 1,200,000 distinct CDR3 sequences, with 55% to 75% occurring only once. The sample taken for sequencing was blood. All receptors derive from a young man in good health. CDR3s include the opening cysteine and the closing phenylalanine or tryptophan. D genes are given only for firm matches. Expanded clones get a size class; other rows say once, few or many, or leave the size out.

d_gene,abundance,v_gene,j_gene,CDR3aa,CDR3nt
TRBD2,few,TRBV5-1,TRBJ2-7,CASSLADVAGAPYEQYF,TGCGCCAGCAGCTTGGCCGATGTAGCGGGGGCTCCATACGAGCAGTACTTC
-,-,TRBV27,TRBJ2-1,CARPWGRLSYNEQFF,TGTGCCAGACCGTGGGGGCGCCTCTCCTACAATGAGCAGTTCTTC
TRBD2,-,TRBV12-3/TRBV12-4,TRBJ2-5,CASSGISGTYLETQYF,TGTGCCAGCAGTGGTATTAGCGGGACGTACTTGGAGACCCAGTACTTC
-,-,TRBV29-1,TRBJ1-2,CSVEDTHNYGYTF,TGCAGCGTTGAAGATACACATAACTATGGCTACACCTTC
TRBD1,once,TRBV30,TRBJ1-4,CAWSGTAGEKLFF,TGTGCCTGGAGCGGGACAGCCGGAGAAAAACTGTTTTTT
-,-,TRBV29-1,TRBJ2-5,CSVETGMEETQYF,TGCAGCGTTGAAACAGGGATGGAGGAGACCCAGTACTTC
-,few,TRBV6-2/TRBV6-3,TRBJ2-7,CASSYDSRYEQYF,TGTGCCAGCAGTTACGACAGCAGGTACGAGCAGTACTTC
TRBD2,once,TRBV6-2/TRBV6-3,TRBJ2-1,CASSRLATEQFF,TGTGCCAGCAGCCGACTAGCGACAGAGCAGTTCTTC
-,-,TRBV7-8,TRBJ2-5,CASSLDRGVTQYF,TGTGCCAGCAGCTTAGACCGGGGTGTGACCCAGTACTTC
-,-,TRBV5-1,TRBJ2-2,CASSLAPSTGELFF,TGCGCCAGCAGCTTGGCCCCTAGCACCGGGGAGCTGTTTTTT
-,many,TRBV24-1,TRBJ2-3,CATSASRQASSTDTQYF,TGTGCCACCAGTGCCTCCAGACAGGCCTCTAGCACAGATACGCAGTATTTT
-,-,TRBV6-5,TRBJ1-2,CAVQQGGRGYIF,TGTGCCGTCCAACAGGGCGGACGGGGCTACATCTTC
TRBD1,-,TRBV10-3,TRBJ2-4,CAISEAGQGVSNIQYF,TGTGCCATCAGTGAAGCGGGACAGGGGGTTTCAAACATTCAGTACTTC
TRBD1,once,TRBV6-6,TRBJ1-5,CASSYGQGASQPQHF,TGTGCCAGCAGTTACGGGCAGGGGGCAAGTCAGCCCCAGCATTTT
TRBD2,-,TRBV27,TRBJ2-1,CASSFQRGTTNEQFF,TGTGCCAGCAGTTTTCAGAGAGGGACTACCAATGAGCAGTTCTTC
TRBD2,few,TRBV5-1,TRBJ2-5,CASSKAGAQETQYF,TGCGCCAGCAGCAAAGCGGGAGCCCAAGAGACCCAGTACTTC
-,-,TRBV5-1,TRBJ2-3,CASSLLGLYRTSTDTQYF,TGCGCCAGCAGCCTATTGGGCCTTTACAGGACTAGCACAGATACGCAGTATTTT
-,-,TRBV6-5,TRBJ1-1,CASSSGFGGTEAFF,TGTGCCAGCAGTTCAGGGTTCGGGGGCACTGAAGCTTTCTTT
-,few,TRBV29-1,TRBJ2-3,CSVDSTGESDTQYF,TGCAGCGTGGACTCCACTGGGGAGTCGGATACGCAGTATTTT
-,-,TRBV4-2,TRBJ2-3,CASSQDQPDTQYF,TGTGCCAGCAGCCAAGATCAACCAGATACGCAGTATTTT
TRBD2,-,TRBV20-1,TRBJ2-7,CSARDRLAGSSYNEQYF,TGCAGTGCTAGAGATCGACTAGCGGGAAGCTCCTACAATGAGCAGTACTTC
-,-,TRBV5-1,TRBJ2-7,CASSLVSGNYEQYF,TGCGCCAGCAGCTTGGTCTCGGGAAACTACGAGCAGTACTTC
TRBD2,-,TRBV20-1,TRBJ2-7,CSARGVASGTYEQYF,TGCAGTGCCAGAGGGGTGGCTAGCGGAACCTACGAGCAGTACTTC
-,few,TRBV6-5,TRBJ2-7,CATRRGRSSYEQYF,TGTGCCACCCGGCGGGGACGCAGCTCCTACGAGCAGTACTTC
TRBD1,-,TRBV27,TRBJ2-4,CASSYKSGTVENIQYF,TGTGCCAGCAGTTATAAATCCGGGACAGTGGAAAACATTCAGTACTTC
TRBD1,few,TRBV20-1,TRBJ1-6,CSAREETGGNSPLHF,TGCAGTGCTAGAGAGGAGACAGGGGGCAATTCACCCCTCCACTTT
-,-,TRBV4-1,TRBJ1-5,CASSQPRRGLNQPQHF,TGCGCCAGCAGCCAACCGAGGCGCGGGTTAAATCAGCCCCAGCATTTT
-,few,TRBV9,TRBJ2-7,CASSVGGGTSYEQYF,TGTGCCAGCAGCGTAGGTGGAGGGACCTCCTACGAGCAGTACTTC
TRBD1,-,TRBV12-3/TRBV12-4,TRBJ1-5,CASSSRDRGRRYQPQHF,TGTGCCAGCAGTTCCCGGGACAGGGGGCGCCGGTATCAGCCCCAGCATTTT